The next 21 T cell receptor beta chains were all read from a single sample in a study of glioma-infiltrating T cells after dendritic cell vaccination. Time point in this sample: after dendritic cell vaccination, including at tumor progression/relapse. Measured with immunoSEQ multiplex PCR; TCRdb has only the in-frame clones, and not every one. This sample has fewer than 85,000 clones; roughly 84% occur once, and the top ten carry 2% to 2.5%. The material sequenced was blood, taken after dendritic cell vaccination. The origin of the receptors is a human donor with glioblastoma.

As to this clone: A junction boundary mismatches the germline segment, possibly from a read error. Here the CDR3 reads CAISEALAGPHSYEQYF. In DNA form, the CDR3 reads TGTGCCATCAGTGAAGCGCTAGCGGGTCCCCATTCCTACGAGCAGTACTTC. The chain has TRBV6-1 and TRBJ2-7; TRBD2 aligns across 8 bases. There are 17 residues in the CDR3. From germline, CDR1 is MNHNS and CDR2 SASEGT.

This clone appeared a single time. The CDR3 loop is CASSLESAPGGYTF. The CDR3 DNA sequence: TGTGCCAGCAGCTTAGAAAGCGCCCCAGGGGGCTACACCTTC. V usage is TRBV11-1 and J usage is TRBJ1-2; maybe TRBD1 (5 bases). CDR3 length: 14 residues. Germline CDR1 reads SGHAT; CDR2 reads FQDESV (reference sequence). Between the trimmed V and J ends, which lost 1 base and 8 bases, there was a span of 14 bases.

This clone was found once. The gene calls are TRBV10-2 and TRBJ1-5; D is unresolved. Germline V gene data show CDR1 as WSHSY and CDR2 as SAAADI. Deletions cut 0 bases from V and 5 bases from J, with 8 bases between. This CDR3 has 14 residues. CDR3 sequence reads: CASSESGHHQPQHF. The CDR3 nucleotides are TGCGCCAGCAGTGAGTCGGGCCACCATCAGCCCCAGCATTTT.

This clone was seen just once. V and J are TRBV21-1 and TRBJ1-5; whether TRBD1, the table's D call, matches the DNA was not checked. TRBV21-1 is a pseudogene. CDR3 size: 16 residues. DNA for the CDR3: TGTGCCAGCAGCAGAACGGGACAGGGGACAAATCAGCCCCAGCATTTT. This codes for CASSRTGQGTNQPQHF.

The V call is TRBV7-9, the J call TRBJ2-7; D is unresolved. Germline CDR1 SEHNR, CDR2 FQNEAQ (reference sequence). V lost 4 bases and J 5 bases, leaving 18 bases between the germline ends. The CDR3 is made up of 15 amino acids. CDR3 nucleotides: TGTGCCAGCAGCTGGTCGGATGGCAGGCGAGACGAGCAGTACTTC. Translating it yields CASSWSDGRRDEQYF.

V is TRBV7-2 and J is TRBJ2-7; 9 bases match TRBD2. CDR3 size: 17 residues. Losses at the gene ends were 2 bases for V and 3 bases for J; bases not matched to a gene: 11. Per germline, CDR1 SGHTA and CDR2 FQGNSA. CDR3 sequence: CASSLWRASGILYEQYF. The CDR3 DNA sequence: TGTGCCAGCAGCTTATGGCGGGCTAGCGGGATCCTCTACGAGCAGTACTTC.

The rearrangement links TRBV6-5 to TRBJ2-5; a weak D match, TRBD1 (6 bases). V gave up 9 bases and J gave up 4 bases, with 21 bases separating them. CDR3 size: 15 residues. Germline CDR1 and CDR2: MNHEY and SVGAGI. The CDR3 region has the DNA TGTGCCAGTTATAAGGGTCAGGGGTGGGTAGAGACCCAGTACTTC. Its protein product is CASYKGQGWVETQYF.

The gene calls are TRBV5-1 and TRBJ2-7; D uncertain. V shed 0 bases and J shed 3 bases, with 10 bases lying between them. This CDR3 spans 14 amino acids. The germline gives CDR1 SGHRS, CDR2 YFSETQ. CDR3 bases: TGCGCCAGCAGCTTGGAAGGTGGCGGCTACGAGCAGTACTTC. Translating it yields CASSLEGGGYEQYF.

CDR3 sequence reads: CAIGQGAVYNSPLHF. CDR3 nucleotide sequence: TGTGCCATTGGACAGGGGGCCGTCTATAATTCACCCCTCCACTTT. This chain joins TRBV10-3 and TRBJ1-6; TRBD1 matches 11 bases. This CDR3 contains 15 residues. With 9 bases clipped from V and 3 bases from J, the junction kept 4 bases outside the gene matches. Per germline, CDR1 ENHRY and CDR2 SYGVKD.

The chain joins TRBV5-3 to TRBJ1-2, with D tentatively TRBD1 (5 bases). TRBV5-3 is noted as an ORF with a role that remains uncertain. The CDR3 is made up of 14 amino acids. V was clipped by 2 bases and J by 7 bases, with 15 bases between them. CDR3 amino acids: CARSLRQGGCGYTF. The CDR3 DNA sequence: TGTGCCAGAAGCTTAAGGCAGGGTGGTTGTGGCTACACCTTC.

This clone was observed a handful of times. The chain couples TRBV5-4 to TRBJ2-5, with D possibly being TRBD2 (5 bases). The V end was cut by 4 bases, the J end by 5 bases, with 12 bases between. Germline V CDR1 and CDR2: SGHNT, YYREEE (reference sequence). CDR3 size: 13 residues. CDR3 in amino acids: CASSRLSVETQYF. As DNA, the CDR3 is TGTGCCAGCAGCAGACTAAGTGTCGAGACCCAGTACTTC.

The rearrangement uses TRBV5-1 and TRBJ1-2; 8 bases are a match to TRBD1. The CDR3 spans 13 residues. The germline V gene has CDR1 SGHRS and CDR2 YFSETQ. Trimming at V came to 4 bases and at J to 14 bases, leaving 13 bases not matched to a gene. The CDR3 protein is CASSPGTGVVKTF. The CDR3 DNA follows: TGCGCCAGCAGCCCCGGGACAGGCGTCGTAAAGACCTTC.

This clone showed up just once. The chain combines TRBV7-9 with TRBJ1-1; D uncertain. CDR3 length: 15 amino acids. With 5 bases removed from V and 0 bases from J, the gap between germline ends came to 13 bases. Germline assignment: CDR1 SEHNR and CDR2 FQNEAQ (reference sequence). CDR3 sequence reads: CASSMLITMNTEAFF. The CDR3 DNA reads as TGTGCCAGCAGCATGCTCATAACTATGAACACTGAAGCTTTCTTT.

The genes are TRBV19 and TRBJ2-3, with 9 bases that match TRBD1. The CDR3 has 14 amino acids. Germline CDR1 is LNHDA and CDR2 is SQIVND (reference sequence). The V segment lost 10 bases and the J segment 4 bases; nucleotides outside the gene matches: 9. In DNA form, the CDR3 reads TGTGCCACCGGACCGGGACAGGGACCAGATACGCAGTATTTT. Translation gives CATGPGQGPDTQYF.

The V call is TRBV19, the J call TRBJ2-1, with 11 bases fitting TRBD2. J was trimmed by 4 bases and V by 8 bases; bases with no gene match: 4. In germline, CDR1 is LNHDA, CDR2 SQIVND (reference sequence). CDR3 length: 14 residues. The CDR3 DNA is TGTGCCAGTCAGTGGACTAGCGGGTACAATGAGCAGTTCTTC. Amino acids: CASQWTSGYNEQFF.

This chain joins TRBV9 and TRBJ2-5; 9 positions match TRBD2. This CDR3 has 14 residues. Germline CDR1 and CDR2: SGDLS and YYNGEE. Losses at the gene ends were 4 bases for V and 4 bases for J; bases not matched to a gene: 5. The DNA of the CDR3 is TGTGCCAGCAGCCCTCGGACTAGCGTAGAGACCCAGTACTTC. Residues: CASSPRTSVETQYF.

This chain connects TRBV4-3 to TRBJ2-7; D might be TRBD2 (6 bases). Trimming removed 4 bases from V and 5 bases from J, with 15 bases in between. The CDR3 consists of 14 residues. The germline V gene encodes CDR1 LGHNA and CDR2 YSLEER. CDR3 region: CASSLGGVTHEQYF. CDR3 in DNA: TGCGCCAGCAGCCTCGGAGGGGTGACCCACGAGCAGTACTTC.

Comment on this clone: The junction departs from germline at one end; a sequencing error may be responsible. The CDR3 reads CASRLVYRVNEQFF. Here the CDR3 DNA reads TGCGCCAGCAGGTTGGTGTACAGGGTAAATGAGCAGTTCTTC. The genes are TRBV5-1 and TRBJ2-1, with D possibly being TRBD1 (6 bases). Per the germline V gene, CDR1 is SGHRS and CDR2 is YFSETQ. This CDR3 region has 14 residues.

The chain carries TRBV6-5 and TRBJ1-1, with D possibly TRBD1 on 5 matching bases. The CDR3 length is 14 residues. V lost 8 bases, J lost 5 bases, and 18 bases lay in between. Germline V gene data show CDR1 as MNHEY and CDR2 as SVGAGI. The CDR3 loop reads CASLLMGGDTEAFF. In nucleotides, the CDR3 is TGTGCCAGCCTACTCATGGGGGGAGATACTGAAGCTTTCTTT.

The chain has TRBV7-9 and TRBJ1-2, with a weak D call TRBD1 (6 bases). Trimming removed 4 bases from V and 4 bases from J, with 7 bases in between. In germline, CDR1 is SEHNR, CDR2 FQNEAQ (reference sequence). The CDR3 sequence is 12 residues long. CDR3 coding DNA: TGTGCCAGCAGCTCGGACAGCTATGGCTACACCTTC. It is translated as CASSSDSYGYTF.

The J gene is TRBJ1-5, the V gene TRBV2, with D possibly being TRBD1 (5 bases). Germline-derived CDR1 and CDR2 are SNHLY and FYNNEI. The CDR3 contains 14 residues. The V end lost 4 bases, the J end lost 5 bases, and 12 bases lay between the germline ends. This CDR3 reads CASSVRGGDQPQHF. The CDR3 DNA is TGTGCCAGCAGTGTAAGGGGCGGGGATCAGCCCCAGCATTTT.